The clone carrying this TCR beta chain was detected once. Its cognate antigen is unknown. Generated by immunoSEQ multiplex PCR, the TCRdb table keeps only in-frame clones and is missing some. The table has 95,000 to 120,000 clones, around 90% seen once. There are 15 residues in the CDR3. V shed 3 bases and J shed 1 base, with 13 bases lying between them. Germline CDR1 and CDR2: SGHDT and YYEEEE. This sample stems from a study of Tregs in tolerant kidney transplant recipients. Regarding the study as a whole: Donor-specific Treg expansion exceeded global Treg expansion in tolerant patients, suggesting antigen drive.

This material consisted of CD4+ T cells from blood, taken before the transplant. This TCR was sampled from a human donor who received a combined kidney and bone marrow transplant. The V call is TRBV5-6, the J call TRBJ1-1; D unresolved. The CDR3 nucleotides read TGTGCCAGCAGCTCCTACGTGGAGGAGAACACTGAAGCTTTCTTT. As protein: CASSSYVEENTEAFF.